This is a list of T cell receptor beta chains from one sample in a study of radiation and T cells in renal cell carcinoma. Libraries were prepared by immunoSEQ multiplex PCR; TCRdb keeps only in-frame clonotypes and omits some of them. This sample has around 16,000 clones, with 50% found just once. Material: tumor tissue, obtained from a patient whose treatment included radiotherapy and nephrectomy. These TCRs come from a woman between 55 and 75 years old with renal cell carcinoma. CDR3s include the opening cysteine and the closing phenylalanine or tryptophan. Fields, in order: D gene, clone size, J gene, V gene, CDR3 length, CDR3 protein, CDR3 DNA. D genes are given only for firm matches. Expanded clones get a size class; other rows say once, few or many, or leave the size out.

TRBD1 | NA | TRBJ2-7 | TRBV6-5 | 14 | CASSVNDRGWEQYF | TGTGCCAGCAGCGTAAACGACAGGGGGTGGGAGCAGTACTTC
NA | once | TRBJ1-3 | TRBV5-4 | 14 | CASSPQGPGNTIYF | TGTGCCAGCAGCCCCCAGGGCCCTGGAAACACCATATATTTT
TRBD1 | NA | TRBJ1-3 | TRBV10-1 | 15 | CASSELTGAGNTIYF | TGCGCCAGCAGTGAGCTGACAGGGGCTGGAAACACCATATATTTT
NA | medium-sized | TRBJ1-3 | TRBV6-6 | 15 | CASSRVINTGNTIYF | TGTGCCAGCAGTCGGGTAATAAATACTGGAAACACCATATATTTT
TRBD1 | NA | TRBJ2-3 | TRBV7-6 | 16 | CASSLATQGATDTQYF | TGTGCCAGCAGCTTAGCGACACAGGGGGCTACAGATACGCAGTATTTT
NA | NA | TRBJ2-5 | TRBV6-5 | 14 | CASSYSIREETQYF | TGTGCCAGCAGTTACTCGATCAGGGAAGAGACCCAGTACTTC
NA | few | TRBJ2-2 | TRBV27 | 15 | CASSLLGQNTGELFF | TGTGCCAGCAGTTTGTTGGGACAGAACACCGGGGAGCTGTTTTTT
NA | few | TRBJ2-7 | TRBV5-1 | 20 | CASSLGSRGVGSYTSYEQYF | TGCGCCAGCAGCTTGGGGTCCAGGGGGGTCGGCAGCTACACCTCCTACGAGCAGTACTTC
NA | NA | TRBJ1-5 | TRBV28 | 12 | CASSLRGQPQHF | TGTGCCAGCAGTTTAAGGGGTCAGCCCCAGCATTTT
TRBD2 | many | TRBJ2-3 | TRBV4-2 | 15 | CASSLSGGVVDTQYF | TGTGCCAGCAGCTTGAGCGGGGGAGTGGTAGATACGCAGTATTTT
NA | few | TRBJ2-2 | TRBV6-6 | 13 | CASSYSGTGELFF | TGTGCCAGCAGTTACTCAGGGACCGGGGAGCTGTTTTTT
NA | NA | TRBJ1-5 | TRBV5-8 | 15 | CASSPRQTSNQPQHF | TGTGCCAGCAGCCCCCGACAGACTAGCAATCAGCCCCAGCATTTT
NA | NA | TRBJ2-5 | TRBV5-1 | 15 | CASSLDQDIGETQYF | TGCGCCAGCAGCTTGGACCAGGACATTGGAGAGACCCAGTACTTC
TRBD1 | NA | TRBJ2-7 | TRBV7-9 | 17 | CASASFAQGAETYEQYF | TGTGCCAGCGCTTCCTTCGCGCAGGGGGCCGAAACCTACGAGCAGTACTTC
TRBD2 | NA | TRBJ2-1 | TRBV4-3 | 17 | CASSQRGLAGTYNEQFF | TGCGCCAGCAGCCAGCGAGGACTAGCGGGAACCTACAATGAGCAGTTCTTC
NA | few | TRBJ2-7 | TRBV28 | 15 | CASSLGHSGAYEQYF | TGTGCCAGCAGTTTGGGTCACAGCGGAGCCTACGAGCAGTACTTC
NA | medium-sized | TRBJ1-2 | TRBV5-1 | 17 | CASSSAPRTFSNYGYTF | TGCGCCAGCAGCTCAGCACCTCGGACATTTTCTAACTATGGCTACACCTTC
NA | few | TRBJ1-2 | TRBV28 | 16 | CASSLVAGVLNYGYTF | TGTGCCAGCAGTTTAGTGGCAGGAGTCTTAAACTATGGCTACACCTTC
NA | once | TRBJ1-5 | TRBV5-4 | 13 | CASSLMENQPQHF | TGTGCCAGCAGCTTAATGGAGAATCAGCCCCAGCATTTT
TRBD1 | few | TRBJ1-2 | TRBV6-1 | 15 | CASSETPGQPYGYTF | TGTGCCAGCAGTGAAACCCCGGGACAGCCATATGGCTACACCTTC
NA | NA | TRBJ2-6 | TRBV18 | 15 | CASSPQGAGANVLTF | TGTGCCAGCTCACCCCAGGGAGCTGGGGCCAACGTCCTGACTTTC
NA | NA | TRBJ1-4 | TRBV19 | 13 | CASSIQQNEKLFF | TGTGCCAGTAGTATTCAACAGAATGAAAAACTGTTTTTT
NA | NA | TRBJ1-2 | TRBV9 | 15 | CASSPTRQAVSGYTF | TGTGCCAGCAGCCCCACCCGACAGGCCGTCTCTGGCTACACCTTC
NA | few | TRBJ2-7 | TRBV6-1 | 14 | CASTGGRGTYEQYF | TGTGCCAGCACCGGAGGTAGGGGCACCTACGAGCAGTACTTC
TRBD1 | NA | TRBJ1-2 | TRBV18 | 13 | CASSYGQGGGYTF | TGTGCCAGCTCGTATGGACAGGGGGGTGGCTACACCTTC
TRBD1 | few | TRBJ2-6 | TRBV28 | 19 | CASSSMFGTGGIGANVLTF | TGTGCCAGCAGTTCTATGTTCGGGACAGGGGGCATCGGGGCCAACGTCCTGACTTTC
TRBD2 | NA | TRBJ2-7 | TRBV27 | 14 | CASSPGLDSHEQYF | TGTGCCAGCAGTCCGGGACTAGACTCTCACGAGCAGTACTTC
NA | NA | TRBJ1-1 | TRBV11-2 | 15 | CASSPRGVLNTEAFF | TGTGCCAGCAGCCCGCGCGGGGTCCTGAACACTGAAGCTTTCTTT
NA | NA | TRBJ1-2 | TRBV5-5 | 13 | CASTLGTDYGYTF | TGTGCCAGCACCCTAGGGACGGACTATGGCTACACCTTC
NA | NA | TRBJ1-6 | TRBV19 | 15 | CASSIERGYNSPLHF | TGTGCCAGTAGTATCGAGCGCGGATATAATTCACCCCTCCACTTT
NA | NA | TRBJ2-2 | TRBV5-1 | 14 | CATQATTGIGELFF | TGCGCCACCCAAGCTACAACAGGGATCGGGGAGCTGTTTTTT
TRBD1 | NA | TRBJ1-2 | TRBV5-1 | 15 | CASSDTGVSSYGYTF | TGCGCCAGCAGTGATACAGGGGTATCATCCTATGGCTACACCTTC
NA | NA | TRBJ2-7 | TRBV5-5 | 14 | CASSPLTTDYEQYF | TGTGCCAGCAGCCCCCTTACGACAGACTACGAGCAGTACTTC
NA | NA | TRBJ1-5 | TRBV30 | 15 | CAWSVGQHSNQPQHF | TGTGCCTGGAGTGTAGGACAACATAGCAATCAGCCCCAGCATTTT
NA | NA | TRBJ1-2 | TRBV6-5 | 13 | CASSSLFEYGYTF | TGTGCCAGCAGTTCGCTTTTCGAGTATGGCTACACCTTC
NA | NA | TRBJ1-2 | TRBV7-9 | 14 | CASSSSGDRYGYTF | TGTGCCAGCAGCTCGAGCGGGGATCGGTATGGCTACACCTTC